This entry features one TCR beta chain sequence. The antigen this receptor binds is unknown. Per-base qualities were not stored, and no clone one base away is much larger. TCRbeta CDR3 regions were amplified from genomic DNA by means of the immunoSEQ Assay, a bias-controlled multiplex PCR. Processing in the source paper ran as follows. The number of nucleated cells in each sample was estimated by amplification of reference gene primers within the assay. To quantify the absolute abundance of each unique TCRbeta CDR3 rearrangement, sequence reads were collapsed and filtered. For each sample, productive Simpson clonality was calculated by taking the square root of Simpson's diversity index across productive rearrangements. This is the immuneACCESS table as TCRdb keeps it, with only in-frame sequences that have V and J called. A part of the clones is gone; compared with another copy, unresolved V genes explain less than half, and the rest is unexplained. The V and J calls and clone size were taken over from that table, and D and trimming were inferred from the DNA. This sample comprises roughly 100,000 clones, over 70% of them detected only once. The ten biggest clones cover approximately 0.9% of the sample.

Collaborating institutions collected whole blood in K2EDTA tubes following their own protocols. For TCRbeta analysis, collaborators shipped samples in one of three forms: frozen whole blood, isolated PBMCs, or DNA extracted from either of those sample types. V sheds 5 bases and J sheds 6 bases, leaving 11 bases between their ends. According to the germline V gene, CDR1 reads MDHEN and CDR2 reads SYDVKM. The CDR3, cysteine through phenylalanine, is 12 amino acids long. Of all the DNA, just the CDR3 is kept, 36 bases in frame from base 1. This sample stems from a study of blood T cell repertoires in COVID-19 (dated by TCRdb to about 2020). Some background on the complete study: Collaborator samples came from the United States, Italy and Spain and covered acute and convalescent phases of COVID-19. The material from the prospective study consisted of cDNA or gDNA derived from T cells, B-cell-depleted T cells, or PBMCs. Deeply sampled blood TCRbeta repertoires from subjects exposed to, actively infected with, or recovered from COVID-19 were included in the dataset. The repertoires were made available in a free public database intended to serve as a resource for research on the immune response to SARS-CoV-2. Samples were obtained from the ongoing ImmuneRACE study (first 160 participants) and from about 1,300 subjects provided by 6 global collaborators. Sample metadata almost always included a de-identified subject ID, COVID-19 status, age in years and sex. HLA class I and class II types, where available, came from metadata supplied by the sample provider rather than from assay-based typing. Results and caveats for the whole study, not just this receptor: How much clinical and demographic metadata was included differed by source and by participant, and the metadata was provided uncurated.

The material sequenced was peripheral blood. The chain couples TRBV28 to TRBJ2-7, with no reliable assignment of the D segment. The clonotype comes from a human donor with acute or convalescent COVID-19. The donor label of this sample is uncertain. The sequence in DNA is TGTGCCAGCAGTCCGAGGATTCGCGAGCAGTACTTC. It translates as CASSPRIREQYF.